Described below is a single TCR beta chain sequence and its context. Its antigen is as yet unknown. A much more abundant neighbour one base away suggests this may be a read error. The data stem from a study of post-analysis software for immune sequencing data. Overall study results and limits: Several TRBV segments were more frequent in patients than controls; TRBV5-6, TRBV5-1 and TRBV20-1 belonged to this group.

Presence of unique molecular identifiers characterized the TCR beta cDNA libraries. TCRdb fed the PCR reads into MiXCR, producing one record per CDR3 protein. The profile shows about 570,000 distinct CDR3 sequences, 30% to 40% of them singletons. In germline, CDR1 is SQVTM, CDR2 ANQGSEA. The length of the CDR3 is 18 residues. The source material was blood. The V and J genes are TRBV29-1 and TRBJ2-1, with D perhaps matching TRBD1 or TRBD2 (5 bases each). This TCR was sampled from a girl younger than 18 with multiple sclerosis. The CDR3 DNA follows: TGCAGCGCTGAAGACACCCCGGGACCCCGGAGCTCCTACAATGAGCAGTTCTTC. Translated, it gives CSAEDTPGPRSSYNEQFF.